The clone carrying this TCR beta chain was found a few times. What it recognizes is unknown. The read terminates 3 residues ahead of where the CDR3 ends, so the germline J gene completes it. Germline V lookup: CDR1 GTSNPN, CDR2 SVGIG (reference sequence). The V and J ends lost 4 bases and 2 bases respectively, with 16 bases between them. The CDR3 extends over 15 amino acids. Using immunoSEQ multiplex PCR, the repertoire was profiled, and TCRdb retains in-frame clones only, with some absent. The repertoire consists of 15,000 to 25,000 clones, none detected only once. These data come from a study of T cell clonality in common variable immunodeficiency. Study-level results: The cause of increased CVID clonality remains unclear without subpopulation sequencing. Fewer TCRbeta clones were shared among CVID subjects than controls. Patient heterogeneity in the CVID cohort limited correlations between repertoire features and clinical complications. Reportedly, TCR beta sequences from common variable immunodeficiency showed fewer deletions and N-nucleotide insertions. Compared with healthy controls, CVID subjects showed increased TCRbeta clonality, mostly in about a third.

The specimen was peripheral blood mononuclear cells. The source of this sequence is a human donor with common variable immunodeficiency. J is TRBJ2-3 and V is TRBV30; D is perhaps TRBD2 (5 bases). The sequenced part of the CDR3 DNA is TGTGCCTGGATGGCTTTCGGGGAACACACAGATACG. Translated, it gives CAWMAFGEHTDT. The entire CDR3 is CAWMAFGEHTDTQYF.